The rows below give T cell receptor beta chains drawn from one sample of a study of cytomegalovirus exposure and HLA in healthy donors. The repertoire was sequenced with immunoSEQ multiplex PCR; TCRdb's copy has only in-frame clones and lacks some. Counted here are 150,000 to 200,000 clones, about 80% occurring once; the ten biggest clones make up more than 6.5%. The sequenced sample consisted of PBMCs. Receptors originate from a man between 18 and 35 years old in good health and CMV-seropositive. CDR3s include the opening cysteine and the closing phenylalanine or tryptophan. The order of the fields is CDR3 protein, CDR3 DNA, V gene, clone size, D gene, CDR3 length, J gene. A D gene is named only where the DNA matches it firmly. Expanded clones get a size class; other rows say once, few or many, or leave the size out.

CDR3: CASSKRGRLGTGHGYTF
DNA: TGTGCCAGCAGCAAAAGGGGTCGTCTAGGGACAGGGCATGGCTACACCTTC
V: TRBV21-1
size: .
D: .
length: 17
J: TRBJ1-2

CDR3: CASSVDRGSYEQYF
DNA: TGTGCCAGCAGCGTAGACAGGGGGTCCTACGAGCAGTACTTC
V: TRBV9
size: few
D: TRBD1
length: 14
J: TRBJ2-7

CDR3: CASSYSKTPPVKAFF
DNA: TGTGCCAGCAGTTACTCGAAGACACCCCCTGTCAAGGCTTTCTTT
V: TRBV6-6
size: once
D: .
length: 15
J: TRBJ1-1

CDR3: CASTLVAGGYNEQFF
DNA: TGCGCCAGCACTTTAGTGGCGGGAGGTTACAATGAGCAGTTCTTC
V: TRBV4-1
size: .
D: TRBD2
length: 15
J: TRBJ2-1

CDR3: CASSYGDIRNTEAFF
DNA: TGTGCCAGCAGTTACGGGGACATAAGGAACACTGAAGCTTTCTTT
V: TRBV6-5
size: .
D: .
length: 15
J: TRBJ1-1

CDR3: CASSLGQAVTGELFF
DNA: TGCGCCAGCAGCTTGGGACAGGCGGTCACCGGGGAGCTGTTTTTT
V: TRBV5-1
size: .
D: .
length: 15
J: TRBJ2-2

CDR3: CASSLGLAYEQYF
DNA: TGTGCCAGCAGTTTGGGACTAGCGTACGAGCAGTACTTC
V: TRBV6-1
size: .
D: TRBD2
length: 13
J: TRBJ2-7

CDR3: CASSEARGRTYEQYF
DNA: TGTGCCAGCAGTGAAGCGCGCGGCAGAACTTACGAGCAGTACTTC
V: TRBV2
size: .
D: .
length: 15
J: TRBJ2-7

CDR3: CASTRQGTTYSGNTIYF
DNA: TGTGCCAGCACGCGCCAGGGCACTACTTACTCTGGAAACACCATATATTTT
V: TRBV5-5
size: .
D: .
length: 17
J: TRBJ1-3

CDR3: CASLKTGDYEQYF
DNA: TGTGCCAGCCTCAAGACAGGGGATTACGAGCAGTACTTC
V: TRBV19
size: .
D: TRBD1
length: 13
J: TRBJ2-7

CDR3: CASSSSGIADTQYF
DNA: TGTGCCAGCAGCTCTAGCGGGATTGCAGATACGCAGTATTTT
V: TRBV7-3
size: once
D: TRBD2
length: 14
J: TRBJ2-3

CDR3: CAAQRVRAQFF
DNA: TGTGCCGCTCAACGGGTAAGAGCGCAGTTCTTC
V: TRBV25-1
size: once
D: .
length: 11
J: TRBJ2-1

CDR3: CSVGGGTDTQYF
DNA: TGCAGCGTTGGCGGCGGCACAGATACGCAGTATTTT
V: TRBV29-1
size: .
D: .
length: 12
J: TRBJ2-3

CDR3: CASSSASGTGFTEAFF
DNA: TGTGCCAGCAGTTCCGCCTCCGGGACAGGGTTCACTGAAGCTTTCTTT
V: TRBV28
size: .
D: TRBD1
length: 16
J: TRBJ1-1

CDR3: CASYNGRGYEQYF
DNA: TGTGCCAGCTATAACGGGCGGGGCTACGAGCAGTACTTC
V: TRBV28
size: .
D: .
length: 13
J: TRBJ2-7

CDR3: CARIIPKTASYEQYF
DNA: TGTGCCAGAATCATACCTAAAACTGCCTCCTACGAGCAGTACTTC
V: TRBV6-4
size: .
D: .
length: 15
J: TRBJ2-7

CDR3: CSVKGLAGGYNEQFF
DNA: TGCAGCGTTAAGGGACTAGCGGGAGGGTACAATGAGCAGTTCTTC
V: TRBV29-1
size: .
D: TRBD2
length: 15
J: TRBJ2-1

CDR3: CASSPTGADTGELFF
DNA: TGTGCCAGCTCACCGACAGGGGCGGACACCGGGGAGCTGTTTTTT
V: TRBV18
size: .
D: TRBD1
length: 15
J: TRBJ2-2

CDR3: CASSFRGSSYGYTF
DNA: TGTGCCAGCAGCTTCAGGGGCTCTTCCTATGGCTACACCTTC
V: TRBV7-2
size: .
D: .
length: 14
J: TRBJ1-2

CDR3: CASSPGSGSEDTQYF
DNA: TGTGCCAGCAGCCCGGGGAGCGGGAGTGAAGATACGCAGTATTTT
V: TRBV5-4
size: .
D: TRBD2
length: 15
J: TRBJ2-3

CDR3: CASSFGTGGNEQYF
DNA: TGTGCCAGCAGCTTCGGGACAGGGGGGAACGAGCAGTACTTC
V: TRBV5-6
size: .
D: TRBD1
length: 14
J: TRBJ2-7

CDR3: CASSIPGTNYNEQFF
DNA: TGTGCCAGTAGTATCCCCGGGACTAACTACAATGAGCAGTTCTTC
V: TRBV19
size: .
D: TRBD2
length: 15
J: TRBJ2-1

CDR3: CASSLRHSREGTIYF
DNA: TGTGCCAGCAGCTTACGACATAGCCGGGAGGGCACCATATATTTT
V: TRBV7-2
size: .
D: .
length: 15
J: TRBJ1-3

CDR3: CAGKNRGGSTEAFF
DNA: TGTGCCGGAAAAAACAGGGGCGGTAGCACTGAAGCTTTCTTT
V: TRBV28
size: .
D: TRBD1
length: 14
J: TRBJ1-1

CDR3: CASSETARGGYTF
DNA: TGTGCCAGCAGTGAAACGGCAAGAGGGGGCTACACCTTC
V: TRBV6-1
size: few
D: .
length: 13
J: TRBJ1-2

CDR3: CASSGDSGETQYF
DNA: TGTGCCAGCAGTGGTGACAGCGGGGAGACCCAGTACTTC
V: TRBV25-1
size: .
D: .
length: 13
J: TRBJ2-5

CDR3: CASSIPQGPGELFF
DNA: TGTGCCAGCAGTATTCCTCAGGGTCCCGGGGAGCTGTTTTTT
V: TRBV28
size: .
D: .
length: 14
J: TRBJ2-2

CDR3: CASSHGLPGQPQHF
DNA: TGTGCCAGCAGCCATGGACTCCCAGGACAGCCCCAGCATTTT
V: TRBV7-9
size: few
D: .
length: 14
J: TRBJ1-5

CDR3: CASSYNQGNTIYF
DNA: TGTGCCAGCAGCTACAACCAGGGAAACACCATATATTTT
V: TRBV9
size: .
D: .
length: 13
J: TRBJ1-3

CDR3: CASSGANRGGTDTQYF
DNA: TGTGCCAGCAGTGGGGCTAACAGGGGAGGCACAGATACGCAGTATTTT
V: TRBV6-1
size: .
D: TRBD1
length: 16
J: TRBJ2-3

CDR3: CATNRGNYEQYF
DNA: TGTGCCACGAACAGGGGGAACTACGAGCAGTACTTC
V: TRBV28
size: once
D: TRBD1
length: 12
J: TRBJ2-7

CDR3: CASSQDRRDRVSYEQYF
DNA: TGTGCCAGCAGCCAAGATCGAAGGGACAGGGTCTCCTACGAGCAGTACTTC
V: TRBV14
size: .
D: TRBD1
length: 17
J: TRBJ2-7

CDR3: CATSGTGISYEQYF
DNA: TGTGCCACCAGCGGGACAGGGATCTCCTACGAGCAGTACTTC
V: TRBV15
size: .
D: TRBD1
length: 14
J: TRBJ2-7

CDR3: CASSSNRKLTYEQYF
DNA: TGTGCCAGCAGCTCTAACAGAAAACTTACCTACGAGCAGTACTTC
V: TRBV6-5
size: .
D: .
length: 15
J: TRBJ2-7

CDR3: CASSRLGSGRRSYNEQFF
DNA: TGTGCCAGCAGCCGCTTAGGGAGCGGGAGAAGGTCCTACAATGAGCAGTTCTTC
V: TRBV28
size: .
D: TRBD2
length: 18
J: TRBJ2-1

CDR3: CASSAQTPGSTEAFF
DNA: TGTGCCAGCAGCGCTCAAACACCGGGGAGCACTGAAGCTTTCTTT
V: TRBV9
size: .
D: .
length: 15
J: TRBJ1-1

CDR3: CASSDDSVPYGYTF
DNA: TGTGCCAGCAGTGACGACTCCGTCCCCTATGGCTACACCTTC
V: TRBV2
size: .
D: .
length: 14
J: TRBJ1-2

CDR3: CASSPRGQGYEQYF
DNA: TGCGCCAGCAGCCCACGGGGACAGGGCTACGAGCAGTACTTC
V: TRBV5-1
size: .
D: TRBD1
length: 14
J: TRBJ2-7

CDR3: CASRDRGGTNEKLFF
DNA: TGTGCCAGCCGAGACAGGGGAGGGACTAATGAAAAACTGTTTTTT
V: TRBV2
size: .
D: TRBD1
length: 15
J: TRBJ1-4

CDR3: CASSARGLAGVEETQYF
DNA: TGTGCCAGCAGCGCCAGAGGGTTAGCGGGAGTTGAGGAGACCCAGTACTTC
V: TRBV9
size: .
D: TRBD2
length: 17
J: TRBJ2-5

CDR3: CASSLGRNTEAFF
DNA: TGTGCCAGCAGTTTAGGCAGGAACACTGAAGCTTTCTTT
V: TRBV27
size: .
D: .
length: 13
J: TRBJ1-1

CDR3: CASSAPPGQLNYGYTF
DNA: TGTGCCAGCAGCGCCCCCCCCGGACAGCTTAACTATGGCTACACCTTC
V: TRBV9
size: .
D: .
length: 16
J: TRBJ1-2

CDR3: CASSEKVRTSGRNEQFF
DNA: TGTGCCAGCAGTGAAAAGGTCAGGACTAGCGGGAGGAATGAGCAGTTCTTC
V: TRBV6-4
size: .
D: TRBD2
length: 17
J: TRBJ2-1

CDR3: CASRSPTGKMEKLFF
DNA: TGTGCCAGCAGGTCCCCCACAGGGAAGATGGAAAAACTGTTTTTT
V: TRBV28
size: .
D: .
length: 15
J: TRBJ1-4

CDR3: CASSQLLQAVDGYTF
DNA: TGCGCCAGCAGCCAACTCCTTCAGGCAGTAGATGGCTACACCTTC
V: TRBV4-1
size: .
D: .
length: 15
J: TRBJ1-2

CDR3: CASTSRGNEQFF
DNA: TGTGCCAGCACAAGTAGGGGAAATGAGCAGTTCTTC
V: TRBV27
size: .
D: .
length: 12
J: TRBJ2-1

CDR3: CSVVAGSNEQFF
DNA: TGCAGCGTTGTTGCGGGAAGCAATGAGCAGTTCTTC
V: TRBV29-1
size: .
D: .
length: 12
J: TRBJ2-1

CDR3: CASSPRGGSTNTGELFF
DNA: TGTGCCAGCAGTCCCCGCGGGGGGTCAACGAACACCGGGGAGCTGTTTTTT
V: TRBV27
size: .
D: TRBD2
length: 17
J: TRBJ2-2

CDR3: CASSLGTGNTEAFF
DNA: TGTGCCAGCAGCTTGGGAACAGGGAACACTGAAGCTTTCTTT
V: TRBV5-6
size: .
D: .
length: 14
J: TRBJ1-1

CDR3: CASRLGRTSNQPQHF
DNA: TGTGCAAGTCGCTTGGGGCGGACGAGCAATCAGCCCCAGCATTTT
V: TRBV12-2
size: .
D: .
length: 15
J: TRBJ1-5